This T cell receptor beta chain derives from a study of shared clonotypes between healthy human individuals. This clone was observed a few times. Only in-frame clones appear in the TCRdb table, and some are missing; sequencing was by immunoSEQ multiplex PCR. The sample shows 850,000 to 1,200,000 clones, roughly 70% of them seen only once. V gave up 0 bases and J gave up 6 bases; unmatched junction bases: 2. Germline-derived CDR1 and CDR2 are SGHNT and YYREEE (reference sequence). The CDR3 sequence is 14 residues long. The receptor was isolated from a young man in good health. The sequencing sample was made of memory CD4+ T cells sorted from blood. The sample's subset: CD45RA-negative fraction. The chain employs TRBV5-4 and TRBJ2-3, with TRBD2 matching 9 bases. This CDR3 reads CASSLGLAADTQYF. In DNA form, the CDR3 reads TGTGCCAGCAGCTTGGGACTAGCGGCGGATACGCAGTATTTT.